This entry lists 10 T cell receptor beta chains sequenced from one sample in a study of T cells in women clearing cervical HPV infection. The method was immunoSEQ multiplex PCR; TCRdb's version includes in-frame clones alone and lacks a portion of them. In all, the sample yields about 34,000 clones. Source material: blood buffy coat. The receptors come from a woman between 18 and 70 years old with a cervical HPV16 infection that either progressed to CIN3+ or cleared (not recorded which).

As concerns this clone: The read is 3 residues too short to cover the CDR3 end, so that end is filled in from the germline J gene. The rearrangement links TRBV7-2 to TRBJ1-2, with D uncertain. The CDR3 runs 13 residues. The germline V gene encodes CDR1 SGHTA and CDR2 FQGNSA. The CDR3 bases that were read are TGTGCCAGCAGCTCGGGAGGGAGGCGGGAC. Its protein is CASSSGGRRD. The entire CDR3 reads CASSSGGRRDYTF. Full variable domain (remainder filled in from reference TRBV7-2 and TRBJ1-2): GAGVSQSPSNKVTEKGKDVELRCDPISGHTALYWYRQSLGQGLEFLIYFQGNSAPDKSGLPSDRFSAERTGGSVSTLTIQRTQQEDSAVYLCASSSGGRRDYTFGSGTRLTVV.

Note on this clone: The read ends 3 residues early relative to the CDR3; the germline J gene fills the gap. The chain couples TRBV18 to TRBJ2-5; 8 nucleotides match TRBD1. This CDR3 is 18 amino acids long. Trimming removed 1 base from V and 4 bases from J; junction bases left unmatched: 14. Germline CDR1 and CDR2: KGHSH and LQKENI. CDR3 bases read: TGTGCCAGCTCACCACGACTTGCCGGGACAGGACATCGAGAGACC. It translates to CASSPRLAGTGHRET. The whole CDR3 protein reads CASSPRLAGTGHRETQYF.

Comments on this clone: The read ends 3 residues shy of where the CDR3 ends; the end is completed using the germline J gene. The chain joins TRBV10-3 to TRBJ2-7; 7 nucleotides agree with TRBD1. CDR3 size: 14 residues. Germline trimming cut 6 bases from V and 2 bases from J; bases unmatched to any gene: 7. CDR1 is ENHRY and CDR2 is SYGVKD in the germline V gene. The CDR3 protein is CAISLGGTTYEQYF. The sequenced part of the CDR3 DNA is TGTGCCATCAGCCTAGGGGGCACCACCTACGAG.

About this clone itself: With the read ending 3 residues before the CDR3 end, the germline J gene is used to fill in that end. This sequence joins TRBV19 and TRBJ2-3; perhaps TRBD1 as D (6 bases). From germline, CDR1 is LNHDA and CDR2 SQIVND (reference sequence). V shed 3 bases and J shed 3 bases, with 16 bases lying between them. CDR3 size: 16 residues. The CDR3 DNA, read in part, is TGTGCCAGTAGTATTATGGTCTTAGGGGGAACAGATACG. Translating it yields CASSIMVLGGTDT. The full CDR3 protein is CASSIMVLGGTDTQYF.

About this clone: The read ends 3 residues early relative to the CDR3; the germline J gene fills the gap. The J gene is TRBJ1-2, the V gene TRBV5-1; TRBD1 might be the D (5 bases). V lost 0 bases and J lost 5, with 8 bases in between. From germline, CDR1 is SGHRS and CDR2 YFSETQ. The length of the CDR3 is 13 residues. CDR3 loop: CASSLAEGYGYTF. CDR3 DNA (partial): TGCGCCAGCAGCTTGGCCGAGGGGTATGGC.

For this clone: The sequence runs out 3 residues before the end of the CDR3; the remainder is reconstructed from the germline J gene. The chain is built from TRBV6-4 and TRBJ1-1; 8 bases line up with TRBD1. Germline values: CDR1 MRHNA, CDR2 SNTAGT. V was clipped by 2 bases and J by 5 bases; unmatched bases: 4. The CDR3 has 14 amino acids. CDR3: CASSDTDRATEAFF. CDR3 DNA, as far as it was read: TGTGCCAGCAGTGACACGGACAGGGCGACTGAA.

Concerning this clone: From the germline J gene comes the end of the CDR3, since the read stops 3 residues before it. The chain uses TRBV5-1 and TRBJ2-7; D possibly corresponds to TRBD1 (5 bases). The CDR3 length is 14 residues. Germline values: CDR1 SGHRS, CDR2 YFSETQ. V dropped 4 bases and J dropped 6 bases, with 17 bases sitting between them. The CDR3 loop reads CASSVDTSPLEQYF. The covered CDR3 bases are TGCGCCAGCAGCGTGGACACATCGCCCCTCGAG.

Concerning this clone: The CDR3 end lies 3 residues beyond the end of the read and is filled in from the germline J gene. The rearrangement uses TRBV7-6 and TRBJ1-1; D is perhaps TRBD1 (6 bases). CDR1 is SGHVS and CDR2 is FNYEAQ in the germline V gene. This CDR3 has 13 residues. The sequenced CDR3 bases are TGTGCCAGCAGCGCCTCAAGGGGGATTATG. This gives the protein CASSASRGIM. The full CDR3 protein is CASSASRGIMAFF.

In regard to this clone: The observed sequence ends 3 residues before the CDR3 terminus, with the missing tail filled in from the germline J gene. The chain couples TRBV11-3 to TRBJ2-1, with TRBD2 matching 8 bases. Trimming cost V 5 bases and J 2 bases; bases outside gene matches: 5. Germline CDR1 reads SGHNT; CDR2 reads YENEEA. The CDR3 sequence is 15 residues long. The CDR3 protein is CASSQAGGTYNEQFF. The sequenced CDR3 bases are TGTGCCAGCAGCCAGGCGGGGGGAACCTACAATGAG. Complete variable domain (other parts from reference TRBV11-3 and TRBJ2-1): EAGVVQSPRYKIIEKKQPVAFWCNPISGHNTLYWYLQNLGQGPELLIRYENEEAVDDSQLPKDRFSAERLKGVDSTLKIQPAELGDSAVYLCASSQAGGTYNEQFFGPGTRLTVL.

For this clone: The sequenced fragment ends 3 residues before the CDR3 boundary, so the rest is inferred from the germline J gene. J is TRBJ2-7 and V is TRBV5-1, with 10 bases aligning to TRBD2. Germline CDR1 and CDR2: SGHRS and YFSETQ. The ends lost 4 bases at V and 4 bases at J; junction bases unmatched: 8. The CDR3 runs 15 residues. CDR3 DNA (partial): TGCGCCAGCAGCGAAGAAAGCGGGAGGGATTACGAG. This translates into CASSEESGRDYE. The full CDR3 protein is CASSEESGRDYEQYF.